Here is one TCR beta chain with its context. Original processing notes: The authors estimated nucleated cell counts from reference gene primer amplification. This table comes from immunoSEQ multiplex PCR, and its TCRdb copy is limited to in-frame clones, with some not included. V and J calls and clone size come straight from that table; D and trimming were deduced from the DNA. This table has over 90,000 clones, roughly 76% appearing once. These data originate in a study of blood T cell repertoires in COVID-19. Study as a whole: The origin of the acute and convalescent COVID-19 samples was the United States, Italy and Spain. T cells, B-cell-depleted T cells, or PBMCs provided the cDNA or gDNA that served as material.

Seattle enrolled patients during active infection and tracked them longitudinally. CDR3 length equals 14 residues. From germline, CDR1 is MDHEN and CDR2 SYDVKM. Trimming cost V 1 base and J 8 bases, with 12 bases left between them. The TCR was taken from an elderly man with COVID-19, enrolled during active disease. Sequencing was carried out using peripheral blood. V usage is TRBV28 and J usage is TRBJ1-5; D might be TRBD1 (5 bases). In nucleotides, the CDR3 is TGTGCCAGCAGTTTATCTCAGGGAAGAGAGCCCCAGCATTTT. Translation gives CASSLSQGREPQHF.